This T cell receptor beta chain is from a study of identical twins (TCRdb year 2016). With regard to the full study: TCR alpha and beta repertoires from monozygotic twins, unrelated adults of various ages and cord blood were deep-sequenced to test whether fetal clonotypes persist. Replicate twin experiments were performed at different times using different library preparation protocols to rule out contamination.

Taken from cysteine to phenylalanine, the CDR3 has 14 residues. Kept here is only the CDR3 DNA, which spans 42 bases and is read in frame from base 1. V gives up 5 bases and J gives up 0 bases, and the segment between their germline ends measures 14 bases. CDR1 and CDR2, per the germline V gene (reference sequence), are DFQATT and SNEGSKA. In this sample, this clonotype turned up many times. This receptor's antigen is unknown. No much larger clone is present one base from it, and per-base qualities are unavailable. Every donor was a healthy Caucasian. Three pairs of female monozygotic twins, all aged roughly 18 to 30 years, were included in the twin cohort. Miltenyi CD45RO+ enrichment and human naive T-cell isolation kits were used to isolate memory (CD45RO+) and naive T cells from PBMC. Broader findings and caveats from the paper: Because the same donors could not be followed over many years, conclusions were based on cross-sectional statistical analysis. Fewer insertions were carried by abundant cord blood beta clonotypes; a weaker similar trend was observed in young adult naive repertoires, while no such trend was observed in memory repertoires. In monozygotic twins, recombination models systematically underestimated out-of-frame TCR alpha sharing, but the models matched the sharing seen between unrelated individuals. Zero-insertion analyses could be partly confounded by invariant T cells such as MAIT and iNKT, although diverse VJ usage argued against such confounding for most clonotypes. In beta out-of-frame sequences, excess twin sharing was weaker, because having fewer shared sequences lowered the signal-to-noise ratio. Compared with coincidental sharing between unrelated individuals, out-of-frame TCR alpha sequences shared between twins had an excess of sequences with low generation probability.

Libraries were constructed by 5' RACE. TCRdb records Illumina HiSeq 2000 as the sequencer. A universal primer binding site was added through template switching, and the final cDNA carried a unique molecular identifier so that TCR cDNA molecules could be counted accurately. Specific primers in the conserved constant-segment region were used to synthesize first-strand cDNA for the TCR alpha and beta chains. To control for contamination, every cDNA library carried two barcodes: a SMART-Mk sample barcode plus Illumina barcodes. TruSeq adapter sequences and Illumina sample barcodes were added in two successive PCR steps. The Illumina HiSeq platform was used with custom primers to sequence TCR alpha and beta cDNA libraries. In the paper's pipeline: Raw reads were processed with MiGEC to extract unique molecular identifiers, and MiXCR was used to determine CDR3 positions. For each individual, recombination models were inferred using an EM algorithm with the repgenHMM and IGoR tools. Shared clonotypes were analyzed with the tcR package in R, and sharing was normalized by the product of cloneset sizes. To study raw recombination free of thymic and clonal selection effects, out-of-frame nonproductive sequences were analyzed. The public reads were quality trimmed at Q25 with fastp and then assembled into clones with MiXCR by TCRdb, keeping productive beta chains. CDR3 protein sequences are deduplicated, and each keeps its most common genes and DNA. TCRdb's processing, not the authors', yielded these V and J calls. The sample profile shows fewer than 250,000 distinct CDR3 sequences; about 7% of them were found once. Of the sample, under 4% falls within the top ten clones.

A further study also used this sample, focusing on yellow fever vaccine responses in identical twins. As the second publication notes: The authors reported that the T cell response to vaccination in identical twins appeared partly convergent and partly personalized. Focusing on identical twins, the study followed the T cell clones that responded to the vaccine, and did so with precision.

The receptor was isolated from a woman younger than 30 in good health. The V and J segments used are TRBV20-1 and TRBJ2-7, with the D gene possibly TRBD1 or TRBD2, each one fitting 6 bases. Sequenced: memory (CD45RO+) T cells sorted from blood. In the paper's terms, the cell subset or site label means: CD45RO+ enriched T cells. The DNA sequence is TGCAGTGCTTCTGGGGGGCCGCTCTCCTACGAGCAGTACTTC. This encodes CSASGGPLSYEQYF.